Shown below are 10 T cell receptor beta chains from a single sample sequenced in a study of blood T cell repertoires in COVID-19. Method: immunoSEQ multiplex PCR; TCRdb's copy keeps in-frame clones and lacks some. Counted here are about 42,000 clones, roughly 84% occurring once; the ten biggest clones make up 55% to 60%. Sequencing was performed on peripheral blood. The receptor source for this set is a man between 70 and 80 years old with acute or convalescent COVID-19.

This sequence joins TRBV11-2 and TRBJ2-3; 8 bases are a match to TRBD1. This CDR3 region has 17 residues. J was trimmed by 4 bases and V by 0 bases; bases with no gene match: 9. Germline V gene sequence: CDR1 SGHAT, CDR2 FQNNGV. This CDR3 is CASSLEDRDGPADTQYF. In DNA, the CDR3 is TGTGCCAGCAGCTTAGAGGACAGGGACGGCCCGGCAGATACGCAGTATTTT.

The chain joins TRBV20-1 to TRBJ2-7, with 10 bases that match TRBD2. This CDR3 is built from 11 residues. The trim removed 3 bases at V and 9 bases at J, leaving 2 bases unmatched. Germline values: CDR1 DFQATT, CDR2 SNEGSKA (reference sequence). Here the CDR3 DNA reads TGCAGTGCTAGTGTAGCGGGAGGGCAGTACTTC. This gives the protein CSASVAGGQYF.

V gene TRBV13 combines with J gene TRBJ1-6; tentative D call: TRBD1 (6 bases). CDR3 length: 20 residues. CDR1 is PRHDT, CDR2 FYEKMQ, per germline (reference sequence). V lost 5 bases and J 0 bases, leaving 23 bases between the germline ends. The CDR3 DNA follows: TGTGCCAGCAGCCCGAGGGGGAATCGGTGGGGGAGCTCCTATAATTCACCCCTCCACTTT. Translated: CASSPRGNRWGSSYNSPLHF.

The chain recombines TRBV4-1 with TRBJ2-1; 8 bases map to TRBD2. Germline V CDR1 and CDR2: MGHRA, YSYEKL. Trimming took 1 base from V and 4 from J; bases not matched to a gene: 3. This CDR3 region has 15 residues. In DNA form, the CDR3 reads TGCGCCAGCAGCCAAGGTCCGGGAGGGTACAATGAGCAGTTCTTC. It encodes CASSQGPGGYNEQFF.

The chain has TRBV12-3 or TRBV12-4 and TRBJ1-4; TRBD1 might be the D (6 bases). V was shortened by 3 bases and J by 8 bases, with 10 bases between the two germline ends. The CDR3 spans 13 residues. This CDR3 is CASSLNRVEKLFF. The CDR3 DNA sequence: TGTGCCAGCAGTTTGAACAGGGTGGAAAAACTGTTTTTT.

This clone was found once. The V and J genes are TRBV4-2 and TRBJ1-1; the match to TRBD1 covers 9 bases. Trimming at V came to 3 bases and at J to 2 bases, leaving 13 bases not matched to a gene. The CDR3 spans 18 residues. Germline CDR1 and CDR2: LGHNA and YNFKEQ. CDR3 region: CASSQARTGATGNTEAFF. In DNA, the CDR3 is TGTGCCAGCAGCCAGGCTAGGACAGGGGCGACGGGAAACACTGAAGCTTTCTTT.

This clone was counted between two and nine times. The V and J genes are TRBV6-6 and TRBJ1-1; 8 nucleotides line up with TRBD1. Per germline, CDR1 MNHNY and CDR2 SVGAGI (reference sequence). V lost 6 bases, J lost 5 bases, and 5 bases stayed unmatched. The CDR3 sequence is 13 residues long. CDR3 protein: CASRLDRETEAFF. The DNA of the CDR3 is TGTGCCAGCAGGCTGGACAGGGAAACTGAAGCTTTCTTT.

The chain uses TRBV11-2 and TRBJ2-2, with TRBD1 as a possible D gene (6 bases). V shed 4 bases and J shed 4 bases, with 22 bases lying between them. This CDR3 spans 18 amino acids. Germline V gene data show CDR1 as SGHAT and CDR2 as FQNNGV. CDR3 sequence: CASSSGTQLAGGTGELFF. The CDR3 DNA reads TGTGCCAGCAGCTCAGGGACACAGCTAGCTGGGGGCACCGGGGAGCTGTTTTTT.

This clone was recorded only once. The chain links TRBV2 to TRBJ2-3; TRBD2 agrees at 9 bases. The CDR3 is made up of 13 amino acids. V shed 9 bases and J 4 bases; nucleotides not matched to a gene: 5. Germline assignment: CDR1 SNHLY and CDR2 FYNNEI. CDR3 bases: TGTGCCAGGCTAGCGGGAAACGCAGATACGCAGTATTTT. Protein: CARLAGNADTQYF.

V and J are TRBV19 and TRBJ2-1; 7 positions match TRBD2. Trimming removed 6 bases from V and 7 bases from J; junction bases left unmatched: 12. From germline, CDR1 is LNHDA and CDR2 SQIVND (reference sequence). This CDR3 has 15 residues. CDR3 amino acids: CASSAGTTKVNEQFF. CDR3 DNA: TGTGCCAGTAGCGCCGGGACTACCAAGGTAAATGAGCAGTTCTTC.